This T cell receptor (beta chain) was recorded in a study of monozygotic twins with inflammatory bowel disease. Of note for this clonotype: Its target is unknown.

Per germline, CDR1 SEHNR and CDR2 FQNEAQ (reference sequence). This CDR3 has 15 residues. Whole-study findings and limits: The existence of one strong signal or clonotype linked to IBD lacked support.

cDNA was made in eight separate reactions per sample. During cDNA synthesis, UMIs that each contained a 6-nucleotide sample barcode were added by means of template switching. Following a re-call of the 5' RACE reads, TCRdb has one entry per CDR3 protein and lacks DNA. The sample yields 40,000 to 45,000 distinct CDR3 sequences, of which the top ten take up 4% to 6.5%. The receptor was isolated from a human donor with ulcerative colitis or Crohn's disease, or a healthy co-twin of an affected twin (not recorded which). Sequenced material: blood. The rearrangement uses TRBV7-9 and TRBJ2-3; TCRdb calls TRBD2, which cannot be checked without DNA. The CDR3 reads CASSSVAGGTDTQYF.